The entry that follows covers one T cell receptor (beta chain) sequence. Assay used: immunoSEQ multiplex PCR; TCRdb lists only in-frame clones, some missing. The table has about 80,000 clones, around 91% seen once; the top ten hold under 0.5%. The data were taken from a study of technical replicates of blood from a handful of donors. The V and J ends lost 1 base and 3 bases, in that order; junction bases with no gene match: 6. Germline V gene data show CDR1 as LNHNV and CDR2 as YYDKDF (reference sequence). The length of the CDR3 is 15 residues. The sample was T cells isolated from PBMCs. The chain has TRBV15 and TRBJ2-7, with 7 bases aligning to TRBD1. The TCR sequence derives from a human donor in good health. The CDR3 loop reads CATSRGAPGGYEQYF. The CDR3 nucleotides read TGTGCCACCAGCAGAGGAGCTCCAGGGGGCTACGAGCAGTACTTC.